This TCR beta chain appears in the sequencing data of a study of blood T cell repertoires in COVID-19. On the study more broadly: The samples span acute and convalescent COVID-19 from the United States, Italy and Spain.

In the study's own analysis: The assay estimated nucleated cells by amplifying reference gene primers. Generated by immunoSEQ multiplex PCR, the TCRdb table keeps only in-frame clones and is missing some. Clonal size and the V and J genes are those of that table, whereas D and trimming came from the DNA. The repertoire has fewer than 300,000 clones, about 89% of them found once; the top ten carry around 2.2%. This clone has just one count. Trimming cost V 1 base and J 7 bases, with 8 bases left between them. The CDR3 is 13 amino acids. From germline, CDR1 is SEHNR and CDR2 FQNEAQ (reference sequence).

The source is a young woman with COVID-19, enrolled during active disease. The sample taken for sequencing was peripheral blood. The rearrangement uses TRBV7-9 and TRBJ1-5; a weak D match, TRBD1 (5 bases). For the CDR3, the DNA is TGTGCCAGCAGCTTAGAGACAGACCAGCCCCAGCATTTT. Translated, it gives CASSLETDQPQHF.